One and the same sample provided the 28 T cell receptor beta chains below, sequenced in a study of T-cell memory formation after mild COVID-19. MiXCR was run by TCRdb on the 5' RACE reads, yielding one entry per CDR3 protein. The data contain 250,000 or so distinct CDR3 sequences, more than 8% of them singletons. Material: PBMCs or a T cell subset sorted from them (not recorded which). The receptors stem from a man younger than 35 who had mild COVID-19 (a few samples of this study predate the infection). Cell type and time point are not known.

The chain employs TRBV7-2 and TRBJ2-7, with D perhaps assigned TRBD1 or TRBD2 (5 bases each). Germline CDR1 and CDR2: SGHTA and FQGNSA. The length of the CDR3 is 14 residues. V was cut by 0 bases and J by 2 bases, with 8 bases left in between. This CDR3 reads CASSLAGTTYEQYF. The CDR3 nucleotides read TGTGCCAGCAGCTTAGCAGGGACGACCTACGAGCAGTACTTC.

This chain connects TRBV12-3 or TRBV12-4 to TRBJ1-1; the match to TRBD1 covers 8 bases. CDR3 size: 15 residues. The V and J ends lost 7 bases and 6 bases, in that order; junction bases with no gene match: 13. CDR3 nucleotides: TGTGCCAGCACGAACCCAAACAGGGGGGAACCTGAAGCTTTCTTT. Its protein is CASTNPNRGEPEAFF.

This clonotype was observed at least ten times. The CDR3: CASSSIQGAGAFF. In nucleotides, the CDR3 is TGTGCCAGCAGCTCAATACAGGGGGCCGGGGCTTTCTTT. V gene TRBV7-3 combines with J gene TRBJ1-1; 9 bases fit TRBD1. The CDR3 loop spans 13 amino acids. Per germline, CDR1 SGHTA and CDR2 FQGTGA. J lost 11 bases, V lost 4 bases, and 8 bases had no gene match.

This clonotype was counted between two and nine times. V is TRBV24-1 and J is TRBJ2-3; D gene ambiguous. The CDR3 is 12 amino acids. Looked up from germline, CDR1 is KGHDR and CDR2 is SFDVKD. Trimming pared 5 bases from V and 11 bases from J, leaving 13 bases between. DNA for the CDR3: TGTGCCACCAGTGCGGCACCGTCTCAGCAGTATTTT. This gives the protein CATSAAPSQQYF.

This clonotype appeared many times. The CDR3 protein is CASSTRQGEVEAFF. The CDR3 DNA reads TGTGCCAGCAGCACCAGACAGGGGGAGGTTGAAGCTTTCTTT. This sequence joins TRBV7-2 and TRBJ1-1, with 9 bases that match TRBD1. The germline gives CDR1 SGHTA, CDR2 FQGNSA. The CDR3 sequence is 14 residues long. The trim removed 5 bases at V and 7 bases at J, leaving 8 bases unmatched. Filled out from reference TRBV7-2 and TRBJ1-1, the complete variable domain reads GAGVSQSPSNKVTEKGKDVELRCDPISGHTALYWYRQSLGQGLEFLIYFQGNSAPDKSGLPSDRFSAERTGGSVSTLTIQRTQQEDSAVYLCASSTRQGEVEAFFGQGTRLTVV.

This chain connects TRBV18 to TRBJ1-2; perhaps TRBD1 as D (5 bases). Germline loops: CDR1 KGHSH, CDR2 LQKENI. Trimming removed 3 bases at V and 5 bases at J, with 19 bases between. The CDR3 sequence is 16 residues long. CDR3 sequence reads: CASSPQGASVGYGYTF. In DNA, the CDR3 is TGTGCCAGCTCACCCCAGGGAGCGTCAGTTGGGTATGGCTACACCTTC. The full variable domain, completed using reference TRBV18 and TRBJ1-2, is NAGVMQNPRHLVRRRGQEARLRCSPMKGHSHVYWYRQLPEEGLKFMVYLQKENIIDESGMPKERFSAEFPKEGPSILRIQQVVRGDSAAYFCASSPQGASVGYGYTFGSGTRLTVV.

The rearrangement uses TRBV11-2 and TRBJ2-3; tentatively, D is TRBD1 (5 bases). Trimming pared 1 base from V and 7 bases from J, leaving 15 bases between. The CDR3 totals 15 residues. Germline lookup yields CDR1 SGHAT and CDR2 FQNNGV. CDR3: CASSLGPPGLNTQYF. CDR3 bases: TGTGCCAGCAGCTTAGGACCCCCAGGGCTTAATACGCAGTATTTT.

J is TRBJ2-1 and V is TRBV7-9; D not certain. V shed 5 bases and J shed 2 bases, with 10 bases lying between them. The CDR3 spans 14 residues. The germline gives CDR1 SEHNR, CDR2 FQNEAQ (reference sequence). In DNA form, the CDR3 reads TGTGCCAGCAGCCCGTGGACCCCCTACAATGAGCAGTTCTTC. Its translation: CASSPWTPYNEQFF. Filled out from reference TRBV7-9 and TRBJ2-1, the complete variable domain reads DTGVSQNPRHKITKRGQNVTFRCDPISEHNRLYWYRQTLGQGPEFLTYFQNEAQLEKSRLLSDRFSAERPKGSFSTLEIQRTEQGDSAMYLCASSPWTPYNEQFFGPGTRLTVL.

This clonotype occurred many times. The V and J genes are TRBV5-1 and TRBJ2-7; D unresolved. Trimming took off 0 bases at V and 1 base at J, with 8 bases between the two ends. In germline, CDR1 is SGHRS, CDR2 YFSETQ. The CDR3 has 14 amino acids. CDR3 loop: CASSLGDKSYEQYV. CDR3 coding DNA: TGCGCCAGCAGCTTGGGTGACAAGTCCTACGAGCAGTACGTC.

This clonotype was seen only a few times. The V and J genes are TRBV5-1 and TRBJ1-1; D call uncertain. This CDR3 comprises 14 residues. Trimming removed 0 bases from V and 1 base from J, with 7 bases in between. Germline CDR1 reads SGHRS; CDR2 reads YFSETQ. This chain's CDR3 is CASSLDTSNTEAFF. DNA for the CDR3: TGCGCCAGCAGCTTGGACACCTCGAACACTGAAGCTTTCTTT. Filled out from reference TRBV5-1 and TRBJ1-1, the complete variable domain reads KAGVTQTPRYLIKTRGQQVTLSCSPISGHRSVSWYQQTPGQGLQFLFEYFSETQRNKGNFPGRFSGRQFSNSRSEMNVSTLELGDSALYLCASSLDTSNTEAFFGQGTRLTVV.

This clonotype has a handful of counts. This rearrangement joins TRBV20-1 to TRBJ2-1; 9 bases line up with TRBD2. The CDR3 has 15 amino acids. CDR1 is DFQATT and CDR2 is SNEGSKA in the germline V gene (reference sequence). The V segment lost 0 bases and the J segment 9 bases; nucleotides outside the gene matches: 9. For the CDR3, the DNA is TGCAGTGCTAGAGATCGGTCGCGGGGGGGCCTTGAGCAGTTCTTC. It specifies CSARDRSRGGLEQFF.

The V gene is TRBV6-1, the J gene TRBJ2-3, with D possibly called TRBD1 or TRBD2 (5 bases each). CDR3 length equals 17 residues. V was clipped by 3 bases and J by 2 bases, with 18 bases between them. From germline, CDR1 is MNHNS and CDR2 SASEGT. In nucleotides, the CDR3 is TGTGCCAGCAGTGAGTACTGGGACCTCGGTAACACAGATACGCAGTATTTT. It is translated as CASSEYWDLGNTDTQYF.

This chain uses TRBV5-6 with TRBJ1-1, with 7 nucleotides matching TRBD1. Per germline, CDR1 SGHDT and CDR2 YYEEEE. V shed 4 bases, J shed 0 bases, and the junction held 9 bases outside the gene matches. The length of the CDR3 is 16 residues. The CDR3 DNA reads as TGTGCCAGCAGCCCTTGGGGGACAGCACTGAACACTGAAGCTTTCTTT. This codes for CASSPWGTALNTEAFF.

At least ten counts were recorded for this clonotype. The chain employs TRBV28 and TRBJ2-7; tentative D call: TRBD2 (5 bases). Germline V gives CDR1 MDHEN, CDR2 SYDVKM. V was clipped by 5 bases and J by 6 bases, with 14 bases between them. This CDR3 spans 13 amino acids. Written as DNA, the CDR3 is TGTGCCAGCAGTAGGACTCCGCCTGGCGAGCAGTACGTC. Translation gives CASSRTPPGEQYV.

Only a few counts were recorded for this clonotype. The chain recombines TRBV9 with TRBJ2-7, with 7 bases matching TRBD1. This CDR3 contains 13 residues. Germline V gives CDR1 SGDLS, CDR2 YYNGEE. V shed 4 bases and J 6 bases; nucleotides not matched to a gene: 7. The CDR3 bases are TGTGCCAGCAGCCCAGACAGGGCCTCCGAGCAGTACTTC. Encoded protein: CASSPDRASEQYF.

The table lists this clonotype with a few counts. The chain combines TRBV20-1 with TRBJ2-5; 11 positions match TRBD2. Per the germline V gene, CDR1 is DFQATT and CDR2 is SNEGSKA (reference sequence). J was trimmed by 0 bases and V by 5 bases; bases with no gene match: 5. CDR3 length: 15 amino acids. This CDR3 reads CSASPSGGYQETQYF. CDR3 DNA sequence: TGCAGTGCTTCGCCTAGCGGGGGGTACCAAGAGACCCAGTACTTC.

The sample holds a few counts of this clonotype. The CDR3 reads CASRVLAGAPQETQYF. DNA for the CDR3: TGTGCCAGCAGGGTACTAGCGGGGGCACCACAAGAGACCCAGTACTTC. The chain joins TRBV28 to TRBJ2-5; TRBD2 matches at 11 bases. With 6 bases clipped from V and 2 bases from J, the junction kept 8 bases outside the gene matches. The CDR3 totals 16 residues. The germline gives CDR1 MDHEN, CDR2 SYDVKM.

V is TRBV6-6 and J is TRBJ2-2; TRBD2 agrees at 9 bases. V lost 6 bases to trimming and J lost 4 bases; unmatched junction nucleotides: 6. The CDR3 is 15 amino acids. Germline CDR1 is MNHNY and CDR2 is SVGAGI (reference sequence). The DNA for the CDR3 is TGTGCCAGCAGCGATAGCGGGGGACGCACCGGGGAGCTGTTTTTT. Its protein is CASSDSGGRTGELFF.

In this sample, this clonotype turned up a few times. The chain recombines TRBV7-9 with TRBJ2-2; 8 bases align to TRBD1. V gave up 5 bases and J gave up 6 bases; unmatched junction bases: 8. CDR1 and CDR2 from the germline V gene are SEHNR and FQNEAQ (reference sequence). The CDR3 spans 15 residues. CDR3 residues: CASSPQDRAAGELFF. The CDR3 region has the DNA TGTGCCAGCAGCCCACAGGACAGGGCGGCCGGGGAGCTGTTTTTT.

In this sample, this clonotype turned up many times. This chain links TRBV5-1 with TRBJ2-5, with D perhaps matching TRBD2 (5 bases). This CDR3 has 15 residues. The V end lost 0 bases, the J end lost 4 bases, and 13 bases lay between the germline ends. CDR1 is SGHRS and CDR2 is YFSETQ in the germline V gene. The CDR3 loop is CASSLVWGRGETQYF. CDR3 nucleotides: TGCGCCAGCAGCTTGGTCTGGGGTCGGGGAGAGACCCAGTACTTC.

This clonotype has just a few counts. This chain joins TRBV9 and TRBJ1-1; D not certain. The germline V gene encodes CDR1 SGDLS and CDR2 YYNGEE. The CDR3 sequence is 14 residues long. Trimming pared 4 bases from V and 1 base from J, leaving 11 bases between. As DNA, the CDR3 is TGTGCCAGCAGCACTGAAGGACGGAACACTGAAGCTTTCTTT. This sequence encodes CASSTEGRNTEAFF.

This chain joins TRBV20-1 and TRBJ2-1; a weak D match, TRBD2 (6 bases). There are 13 residues in the CDR3. CDR1 DFQATT and CDR2 SNEGSKA come from the germline V gene (reference sequence). V shed 8 bases and J shed 4 bases, with 15 bases lying between them. The CDR3 DNA reads as TGCAGTATTCTGGGGGGACCTTACAATGAGCAGTTCTTC. This codes for CSILGGPYNEQFF.

This clonotype was detected many times. The chain recombines TRBV7-2 with TRBJ2-5, with D perhaps given as TRBD1 or TRBD2 (5 bases each). Germline lookup yields CDR1 SGHTA and CDR2 FQGNSA. This CDR3 spans 15 amino acids. V shed 1 base and J shed 4 bases, with 13 bases lying between them. The CDR3 coding sequence is TGTGCCAGCAGCTTAGTCGGTTTTGGGGGAGAGACCCAGTACTTC. Encoded protein: CASSLVGFGGETQYF.

This clonotype was detected ten times or more. This rearrangement joins TRBV5-1 to TRBJ2-7; TRBD1 is a possible D gene (5 bases). V was shortened by 5 bases and J by 3 bases, with 12 bases between the two germline ends. This CDR3 spans 13 amino acids. CDR1 and CDR2 from the germline V gene are SGHRS and YFSETQ. CDR3 DNA sequence: TGCGCCAGCAGTGCCGCCGGACACTACGAGCAGTACTTC. Protein product: CASSAAGHYEQYF.

The chain joins TRBV4-3 to TRBJ1-4, with 7 bases identical to TRBD1. Germline V CDR1 and CDR2: LGHNA, YSLEER. The CDR3 is 18 amino acids. V shed 5 bases and J 0 bases; nucleotides not matched to a gene: 12. CDR3 amino acids: CASSAGTVTGSTNEKLFF. In DNA form, the CDR3 reads TGCGCCAGCAGCGCCGGGACAGTTACGGGGTCAACTAATGAAAAACTGTTTTTT.

The J gene is TRBJ2-1, the V gene TRBV6-5; weak D call: TRBD2 (6 bases). The CDR3 extends over 15 amino acids. Trimming left V 0 bases short and J 6 bases short, with 12 bases between. Germline V gene data show CDR1 as MNHEY and CDR2 as SVGAGI. CDR3 nucleotides: TGTGCCAGCAGTTACTCGCGACCCGGGGGCAATGAGCAGTTCTTC. Translated: CASSYSRPGGNEQFF.

This clonotype has only a few counts. CDR3 amino acids: CASSSGLAGNVGEQFF. The CDR3 coding sequence is TGTGCCAGCAGTTCGGGACTAGCGGGGAATGTAGGTGAGCAGTTCTTC. The chain combines TRBV6-2 or TRBV6-3 with TRBJ2-1; 13 bases fit TRBD2. The CDR3 loop spans 16 amino acids. With V trimmed by 4 bases and J by 9 bases, 9 bases remained unmatched. The germline CDR1 and CDR2 sequences are MNHEY and SVGEGT.

The rearrangement uses TRBV12-3 or TRBV12-4 and TRBJ2-1; D may be TRBD1 or TRBD2 (6 bases each). V was pared by 8 bases and J by 9 bases, with 20 bases between. The CDR3 consists of 14 residues. The CDR3 reads CASSEKGGGFEQFF. The CDR3 DNA reads as TGTGCCAGCTCGGAAAAGGGGGGAGGATTTGAGCAGTTCTTC.